This TCR beta chain was retrieved from a study of cytomegalovirus exposure and HLA in healthy donors. PCR amplification relied on 60 Vbeta primers (plus 13 Jbeta primers). Produced via immunoSEQ multiplex PCR; TCRdb's table is partial and in-frame only. This table holds some 81,000 clones, roughly 73% found once. Germline trimming cut 4 bases from V and 4 bases from J; bases unmatched to any gene: 1. The CDR3 is 13 amino acids. Germline CDR1 reads GTSNPN; CDR2 reads SVGIG (reference sequence). Overall study results and limits: As a later analysis revealed, the rate of TCR association differed by HLA locus, with DRB1 most and HLA-C fewest. The availability of immune exposure information extended only to CMV serostatus.

About this clone itself: The target antigen is unknown.

The chain is built from TRBV30 and TRBJ2-1, with 10 bases lining up with TRBD2. Sample: PBMCs. This TCR was sampled from a middle-aged woman in good health and CMV-seropositive. The CDR3 region has the DNA TGTGCCTGGACTAGCGGGGGATACAATGAGCAGTTCTTC. Translation gives CAWTSGGYNEQFF.